The 16 T cell receptor beta chains given below trace back to one sample, sequenced in a study of blood T cell repertoires in COVID-19. Repertoires were generated with immunoSEQ multiplex PCR, while TCRdb's copy carries only in-frame clones and drops some. Of approximately 170,000 clones in the sample, 84% were seen once. The sequenced sample consisted of peripheral blood. These receptors came from an elderly woman with COVID-19, enrolled during active disease.

About this clone: The sample has other DNA sequences that encode this CDR3 too. This sequence joins TRBV11-2 and TRBJ2-1; D is unclear. This CDR3 is 12 amino acids long. Trimming removed 3 bases at V and 6 bases at J, with 6 bases between. Germline CDR1 reads SGHAT; CDR2 reads FQNNGV. CDR3 residues: CASSFEANEQFF. DNA for the CDR3: TGTGCCAGCAGCTTTGAAGCCAATGAGCAGTTCTTC.

The sample holds a few counts of this clone. CDR3 coding DNA: TGTGCCAGCAGCGTGACAGGGGAGGGGGAAAAACTGTTTTTT. Translation gives CASSVTGEGEKLFF. V and J are TRBV5-4 and TRBJ1-4; 8 bases line up with TRBD1. This CDR3 has 14 residues. V lost 4 bases, J lost 8 bases, and 7 bases stayed unmatched. Germline assignment: CDR1 SGHNT and CDR2 YYREEE (reference sequence).

The V call is TRBV12-5, the J call TRBJ1-1; 9 bases agree with TRBD1. This CDR3 contains 15 residues. Germline trimming cut 1 base from V and 5 bases from J; bases unmatched to any gene: 5. Germline CDR1 LGHNT, CDR2 FRNRAP. As DNA, the CDR3 is TGTGCTAGTGGTTTGGCACGACAGGGGGGGACTGAAGCTTTCTTT. Translation: CASGLARQGGTEAFF.

The V and J genes are TRBV28 and TRBJ1-2; D gene ambiguous. Trimming removed 7 bases from V and 4 bases from J, with 10 bases in between. CDR3 length: 12 residues. CDR1 MDHEN and CDR2 SYDVKM come from the germline V gene. The CDR3 here is CASTAERYGYTF. The CDR3 DNA sequence: TGTGCCAGCACGGCGGAGCGCTATGGCTACACCTTC.

The gene calls are TRBV19 and TRBJ2-3, with 7 bases fitting TRBD1. After removal of 5 bases from V and 3 bases from J, the junction contained 11 bases not matched to a gene. The CDR3 contains 16 residues. Germline-derived CDR1 and CDR2 are LNHDA and SQIVND (reference sequence). CDR3 DNA: TGTGCCAGTAGTTTCAACAGGGGTGTGGGGACAGATACGCAGTATTTT. It specifies CASSFNRGVGTDTQYF. Together with reference TRBV19 and TRBJ2-3, the CDR3 gives the full variable domain: DGGITQSPKYLFRKEGQNVTLSCEQNLNHDAMYWYRQDPGQGLRLIYYSQIVNDFQKGDIAEGYSVSREKKESFPLTVTSAQKNPTAFYLCASSFNRGVGTDTQYFGPGTRLTVL.

The chain recombines TRBV6-4 with TRBJ2-1, with TRBD2 matching over 7 bases. The CDR3 is made up of 13 amino acids. Germline V gene lookup returns CDR1 MRHNA and CDR2 SNTAGT. V lost 3 bases to trimming and J lost 8 bases; unmatched junction nucleotides: 4. In nucleotides, the CDR3 is TGTGCCAGCAGTGAACGGGCGGGGGATGAGCAGTTCTTC. Its protein product is CASSERAGDEQFF.

The V gene is TRBV3-1 (or the pseudogene TRBV3-2), the J gene TRBJ2-4; D perhaps matches TRBD2 (5 bases). Germline loops: CDR1 LGHDT, CDR2 YNNKEL (reference sequence). With 3 bases removed from V and 0 bases from J, the gap between germline ends came to 12 bases. The CDR3 spans 16 residues. This CDR3 is CASSQRGGIAKNIQYF. In nucleotides, the CDR3 is TGTGCCAGCAGCCAGCGCGGAGGTATAGCCAAAAACATTCAGTACTTC.

The gene calls are TRBV7-2 and TRBJ1-6, with 10 bases fitting TRBD1. Trimming at V came to 6 bases and at J to 11 bases, leaving 7 bases not matched to a gene. The CDR3 runs 14 residues. The germline V gene encodes CDR1 SGHTA and CDR2 FQGNSA. The CDR3 coding sequence is TGTGCCAGCAGATTGGGACAGGGGTCTACACCCCTCCACTTT. It codes for CASRLGQGSTPLHF.

This sequence joins TRBV5-1 and TRBJ2-3; weak D call: TRBD2 (6 bases). Germline CDR1 and CDR2: SGHRS and YFSETQ. The V end lost 0 bases, the J end lost 4 bases, and 21 bases lay between the germline ends. The CDR3 extends over 18 amino acids. This chain's CDR3 is CASSLGRDERYSPDTQYF. In DNA form, the CDR3 reads TGCGCCAGCAGCTTGGGGCGGGACGAACGATACAGCCCAGATACGCAGTATTTT.

The chain couples TRBV6-6 to TRBJ2-2; 13 nucleotides agree with TRBD2. With 5 bases clipped from V and 4 bases from J, the junction kept 4 bases outside the gene matches. This CDR3 contains 16 residues. Per germline, CDR1 MNHNY and CDR2 SVGAGI (reference sequence). The chain's CDR3 is CASSKRTSGGTGELFF. CDR3 DNA sequence: TGTGCCAGCAGTAAGAGGACTAGCGGGGGCACCGGGGAGCTGTTTTTT.

The DNA for the CDR3 is TGTGCCAGCTCCCGGGGAGCGGGGGCCCCAAGCTCCTACGAGCAGTACTTC. Amino acid sequence: CASSRGAGAPSSYEQYF. The V gene is TRBV18, the J gene TRBJ2-7; TRBD2 aligns across 8 bases. The CDR3 is made up of 17 amino acids. Germline assignment: CDR1 KGHSH and CDR2 LQKENI. V lost 6 bases, J lost 0 bases, and 13 bases stayed unmatched.

The chain employs TRBV3-1 (or the pseudogene TRBV3-2) and TRBJ1-2, with 8 bases lining up with TRBD1. The CDR3 has 14 amino acids. The V and J ends lost 8 bases and 4 bases, in that order; junction bases with no gene match: 9. CDR1 LGHDT and CDR2 YNNKEL come from the germline V gene (reference sequence). CDR3 in DNA: TGTGCCAGCGAGGACAGGGTACGGGGCTATGGCTACACCTTC. Translating it yields CASEDRVRGYGYTF.

The rearrangement joins TRBV28 to TRBJ1-4; 8 nucleotides agree with TRBD1. Losses at the gene ends were 4 bases for V and 1 base for J; bases not matched to a gene: 5. There are 16 residues in the CDR3. Germline V lookup: CDR1 MDHEN, CDR2 SYDVKM. The CDR3 spells CASSYPGGRTNEKLFF. DNA for the CDR3: TGTGCCAGCAGTTACCCAGGGGGCAGAACTAATGAAAAACTGTTTTTT.

The chain is built from TRBV30 and TRBJ1-2; D possibly corresponds to TRBD1 (6 bases). The germline gives CDR1 GTSNPN, CDR2 SVGIG (reference sequence). The CDR3 runs to 12 residues. Trimming pared 2 bases from V and 8 bases from J, leaving 12 bases between. The CDR3 region is CAWSTGKWGYTF. As DNA, the CDR3 is TGTGCCTGGAGTACAGGGAAATGGGGCTACACCTTC. Combining the CDR3 with reference TRBV30 and TRBJ1-2 gives the whole variable domain SQTIHQWPATLVQPVGSPLSLECTVEGTSNPNLYWYRQAAGRGLQLLFYSVGIGQISSEVPQNLSASRPQDRQFILSSKKLLLSDSGFYLCAWSTGKWGYTFGSGTRLTVV.

The chain combines TRBV6-1 with TRBJ2-3, with a tentative D call TRBD2 (6 bases). The CDR3 length is 13 residues. Germline CDR1 MNHNS, CDR2 SASEGT. The V gene lost 2 bases and the J gene lost 6 bases, with 9 bases spanning the gap. The CDR3 region has the DNA TGTGCCAGCAGTGAAATCCGGGGGGATACGCAGTATTTT. Translation: CASSEIRGDTQYF.

The rearrangement uses TRBV20-1 and TRBJ2-5; tentatively, D is TRBD2 (6 bases). V was cut by 3 bases and J by 4 bases, with 18 bases left in between. CDR1 is DFQATT and CDR2 is SNEGSKA in the germline V gene (reference sequence). This CDR3 has 15 amino acids. The CDR3 protein is CSASEAGVVAETQYF. CDR3 nucleotide sequence: TGCAGTGCTAGTGAAGCGGGCGTAGTTGCAGAGACCCAGTACTTC.